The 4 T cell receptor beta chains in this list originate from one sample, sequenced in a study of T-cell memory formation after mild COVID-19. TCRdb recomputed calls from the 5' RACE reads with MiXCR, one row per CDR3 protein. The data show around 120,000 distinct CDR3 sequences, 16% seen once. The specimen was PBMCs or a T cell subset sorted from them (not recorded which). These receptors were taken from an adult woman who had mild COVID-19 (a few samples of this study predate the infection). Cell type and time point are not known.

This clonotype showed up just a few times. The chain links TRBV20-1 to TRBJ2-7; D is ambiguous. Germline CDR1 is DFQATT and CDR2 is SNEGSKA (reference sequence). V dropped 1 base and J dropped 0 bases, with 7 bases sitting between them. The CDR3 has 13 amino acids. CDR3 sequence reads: CSARVGSSYEQYF. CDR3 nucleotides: TGCAGTGCTAGAGTCGGCAGCTCCTACGAGCAGTACTTC.

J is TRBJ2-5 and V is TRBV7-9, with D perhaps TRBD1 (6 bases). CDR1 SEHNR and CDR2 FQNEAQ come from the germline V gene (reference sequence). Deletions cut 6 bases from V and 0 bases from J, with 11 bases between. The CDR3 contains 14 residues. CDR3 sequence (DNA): TGTGCCAGCAGACGGACAGATTACCAAGAGACCCAGTACTTC. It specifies CASRRTDYQETQYF.

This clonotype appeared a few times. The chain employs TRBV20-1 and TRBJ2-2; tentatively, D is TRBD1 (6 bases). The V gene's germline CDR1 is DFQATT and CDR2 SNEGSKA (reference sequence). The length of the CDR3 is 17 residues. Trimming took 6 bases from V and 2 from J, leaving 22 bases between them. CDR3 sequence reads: CSAMMGHPGFNTGELFF. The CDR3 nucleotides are TGCAGTGCCATGATGGGACATCCGGGATTTAACACCGGGGAGCTGTTTTTT.

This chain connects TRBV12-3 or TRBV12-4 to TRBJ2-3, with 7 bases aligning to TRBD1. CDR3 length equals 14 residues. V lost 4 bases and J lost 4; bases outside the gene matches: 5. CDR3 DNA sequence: TGTGCCAGCAGTTACGGACAGGACCCAGATACGCAGTATTTT. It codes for CASSYGQDPDTQYF.